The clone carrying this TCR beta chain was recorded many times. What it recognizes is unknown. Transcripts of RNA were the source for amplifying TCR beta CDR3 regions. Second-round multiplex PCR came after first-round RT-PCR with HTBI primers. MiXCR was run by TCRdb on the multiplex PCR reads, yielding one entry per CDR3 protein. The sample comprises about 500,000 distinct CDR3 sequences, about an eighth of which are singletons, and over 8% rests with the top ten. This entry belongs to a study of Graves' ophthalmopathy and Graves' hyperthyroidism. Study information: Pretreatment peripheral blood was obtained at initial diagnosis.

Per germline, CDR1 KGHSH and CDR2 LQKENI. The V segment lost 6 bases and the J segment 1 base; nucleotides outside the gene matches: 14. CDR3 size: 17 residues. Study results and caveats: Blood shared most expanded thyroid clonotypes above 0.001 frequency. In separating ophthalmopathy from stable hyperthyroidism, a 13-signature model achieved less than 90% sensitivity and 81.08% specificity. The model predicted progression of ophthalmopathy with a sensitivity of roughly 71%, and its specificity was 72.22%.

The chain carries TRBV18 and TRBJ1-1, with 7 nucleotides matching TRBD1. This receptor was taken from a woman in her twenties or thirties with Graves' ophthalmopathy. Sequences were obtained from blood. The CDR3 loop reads CASSPTWAGQWNTEAFF. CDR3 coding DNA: TGTGCCAGCTCCCCTACTTGGGCGGGACAGTGGAACACTGAAGCTTTCTTT.